The T cell receptor beta chain under discussion was sequenced for a study of blood T cell repertoires in COVID-19. Libraries were prepared by immunoSEQ multiplex PCR; TCRdb keeps only in-frame clonotypes and omits some of them. The table includes some 150,000 clones, over 70% detected once. V was pared by 3 bases and J by 0 bases, with 14 bases between. CDR3 length: 16 residues. Germline values: CDR1 LGHNA, CDR2 YNFKEQ. The sample was peripheral blood. The V call is TRBV4-2, the J call TRBJ1-2; D possibly corresponds to TRBD1 (5 bases). The receptor was isolated from a man aged 50 to 60 who had recovered from COVID-19. DNA for the CDR3: TGTGCCAGCAGCCAGTCGAGAGGGGACTCTAACTATGGCTACACCTTC. Encoded protein: CASSQSRGDSNYGYTF.